This TCR beta chain derives from a study of blood T cells in healthy people across ages. Whole-study results and caveats: Roughly linearly, TCR beta diversity per million T cells fell as age increased.

A sample-barcoded 5' primer and a J-beta primer mix were used in a second PCR of roughly 6 to 11 cycles. TCRdb reanalysed the 5' RACE reads using MiXCR and keeps one entry per CDR3 protein. The sample has 850,000 to 1,300,000 distinct CDR3 sequences, less than 50% seen once. Aged roughly 6 to 90, donors were systemically healthy Caucasians from Russia. The V and J ends lost 1 base and 0 bases respectively, with 11 bases between them. CDR1 and CDR2 (germline): SGHDT, YYEEEE. The CDR3 length is 16 residues. Notes on this clonotype: Its matching antigen is unknown.

The sample was blood. The origin of this receptor is a woman aged 55-70 years in good health. This rearrangement joins TRBV5-6 to TRBJ2-4; D gene uncertain. The CDR3 protein is CASSLTQTLAKNIQYF. In DNA, the CDR3 is TGTGCCAGCAGCTTGACTCAGACCCTAGCCAAAAACATTCAGTACTTC.